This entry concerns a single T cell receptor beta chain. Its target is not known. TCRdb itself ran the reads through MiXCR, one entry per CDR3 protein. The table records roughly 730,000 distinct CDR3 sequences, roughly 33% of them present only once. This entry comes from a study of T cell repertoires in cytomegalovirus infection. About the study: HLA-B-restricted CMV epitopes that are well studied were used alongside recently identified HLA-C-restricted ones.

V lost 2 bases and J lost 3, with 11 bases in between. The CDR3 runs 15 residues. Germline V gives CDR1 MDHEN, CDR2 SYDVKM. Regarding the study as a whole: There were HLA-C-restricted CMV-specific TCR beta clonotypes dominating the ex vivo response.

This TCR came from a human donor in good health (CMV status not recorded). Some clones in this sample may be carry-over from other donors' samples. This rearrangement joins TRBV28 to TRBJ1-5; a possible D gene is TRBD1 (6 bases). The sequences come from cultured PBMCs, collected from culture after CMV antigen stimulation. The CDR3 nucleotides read TGTGCCAGCAGTTTACTCCGGGACAACAATCAGCCCCAGCATTTT. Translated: CASSLLRDNNQPQHF.